This T cell receptor beta chain was observed in a study of cytomegalovirus exposure and HLA in healthy donors. The overall study: Out of approximately 400 genotyped donors, approximately 84% belonged to the Caucasian-associated ancestry cluster. Study outcomes and limitations: Available immune exposure information was restricted to CMV serostatus only. Later analysis demonstrated an association between a missense DCLRE1C variant and TCR beta V- and J-gene trimming. For most TCR beta V segments, an earlier analysis put the productive rate at about 87% or about 30% of the time.

PCR involved 60 Vbeta and 13 Jbeta primers. TCRdb's table, derived via immunoSEQ multiplex PCR, lists solely in-frame clones and lacks some. This listing includes 200,000 or so clones. A note on this clone: The antigen remains unidentified.

The CDR3 sequence is 14 residues long. V lost 0 bases to trimming and J lost 5 bases, with 11 bases between them. Germline CDR1 reads MNHNS; CDR2 reads SASEGT. What was sequenced was PBMCs. This sequence originates from a boy between 10 and 17 years old in good health and CMV-seronegative. The chain has TRBV6-1 and TRBJ2-7; no clear D. The CDR3 nucleotides are TGTGCCAGCAGTGAAGCGCTCTATACCAACGAGCAGTACTTC. Its protein is CASSEALYTNEQYF.